Here is one T cell receptor beta chain with its context. Germline loops: CDR1 SGHRS, CDR2 YFSETQ. The CDR3 has 14 amino acids. Trimming removed 0 bases at V and 8 bases at J, with 12 bases between. The protocol was immunoSEQ multiplex PCR, while the TCRdb copy is restricted to in-frame clones and leaves out a portion. The table lists approximately 99,000 clones, roughly 96% of them singletons, with approximately 0.38% in the top ten. This sample was included in a study of technical replicates of blood from a handful of donors. The sample was T cells isolated from PBMCs. The receptor's source is a human donor in good health. The chain recombines TRBV5-1 with TRBJ1-3; D gene unclear. CDR3 sequence reads: CASSLASGVDTIYF. The CDR3 coding sequence is TGCGCCAGCAGCTTGGCTTCAGGCGTAGACACCATATATTTT.